The T cell receptor (beta chain) under discussion was sequenced for a study of blood T cell repertoires in COVID-19. The sample holds one count of this clone. Profiled with immunoSEQ multiplex PCR; TCRdb holds only in-frame clones, not every one. Of about 320,000 clones in the sample, 85% are singletons; the top ten hold around 1.9%. Cohort assignment relied on participant-reported clinical history. CDR3 length equals 15 residues. Germline trimming cut 3 bases from V and 1 base from J; bases unmatched to any gene: 4. The germline V gene has CDR1 SGHRS and CDR2 YFSETQ. The specimen was PBMCs or T cells enriched from blood (not recorded which). The V call is TRBV5-1, the J call TRBJ1-5; 7 nucleotides agree with TRBD1. The source is a woman aged 30 to 39 who had been exposed to COVID-19. The CDR3: CASSSTGASNQPQHF. In nucleotides, the CDR3 is TGCGCCAGCAGCTCAACAGGGGCGAGCAATCAGCCCCAGCATTTT.